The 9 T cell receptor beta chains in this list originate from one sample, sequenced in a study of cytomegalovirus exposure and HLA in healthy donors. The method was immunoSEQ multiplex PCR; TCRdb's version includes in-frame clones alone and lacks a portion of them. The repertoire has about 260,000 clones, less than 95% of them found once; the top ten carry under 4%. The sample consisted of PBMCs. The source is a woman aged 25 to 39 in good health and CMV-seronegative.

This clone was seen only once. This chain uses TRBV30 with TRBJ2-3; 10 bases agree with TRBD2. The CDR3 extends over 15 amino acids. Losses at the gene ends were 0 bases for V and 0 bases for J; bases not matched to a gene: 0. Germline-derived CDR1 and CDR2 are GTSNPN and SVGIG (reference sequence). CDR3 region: CAWSVLAGSTDTQYF. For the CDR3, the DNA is TGTGCCTGGAGTGTACTAGCGGGGAGCACAGATACGCAGTATTTT.

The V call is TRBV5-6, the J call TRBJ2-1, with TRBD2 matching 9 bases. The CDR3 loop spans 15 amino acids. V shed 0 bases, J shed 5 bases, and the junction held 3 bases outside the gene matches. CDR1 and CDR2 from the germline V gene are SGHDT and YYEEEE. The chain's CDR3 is CASSLVGGRDNEQFF. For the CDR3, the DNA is TGTGCCAGCAGCTTGGTCGGCGGGAGGGACAATGAGCAGTTCTTC.

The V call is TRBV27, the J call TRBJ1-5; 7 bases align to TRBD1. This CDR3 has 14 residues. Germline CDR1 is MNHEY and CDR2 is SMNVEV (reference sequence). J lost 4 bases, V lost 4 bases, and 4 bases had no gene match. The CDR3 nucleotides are TGTGCCAGCAGTTCGACAGGGAAAAATCAGCCCCAGCATTTT. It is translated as CASSSTGKNQPQHF.

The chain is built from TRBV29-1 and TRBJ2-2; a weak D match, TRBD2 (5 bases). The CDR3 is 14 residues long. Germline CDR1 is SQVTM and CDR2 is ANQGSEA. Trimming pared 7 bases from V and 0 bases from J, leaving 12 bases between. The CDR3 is CSAPSSANTGELFF. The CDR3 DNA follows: TGCAGCGCTCCCAGTAGCGCGAACACCGGGGAGCTGTTTTTT.

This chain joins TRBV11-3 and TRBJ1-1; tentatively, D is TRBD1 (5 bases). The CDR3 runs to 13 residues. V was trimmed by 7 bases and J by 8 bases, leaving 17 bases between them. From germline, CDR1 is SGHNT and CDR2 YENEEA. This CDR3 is CASTQLGGGEAFF. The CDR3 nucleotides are TGTGCCAGCACCCAACTCGGGGGAGGAGAAGCTTTCTTT.

The CDR3 DNA is TGTGCCAGCAGCGCAGGGAGGAACACTGAAGCTTTCTTT. Translated, it gives CASSAGRNTEAFF. This chain uses TRBV6-1 with TRBJ1-1; weak D call: TRBD1 (5 bases). Germline loops: CDR1 MNHNS, CDR2 SASEGT. This CDR3 region has 13 residues. Trimming stripped 6 bases from V and 1 base from J, with 9 bases between.

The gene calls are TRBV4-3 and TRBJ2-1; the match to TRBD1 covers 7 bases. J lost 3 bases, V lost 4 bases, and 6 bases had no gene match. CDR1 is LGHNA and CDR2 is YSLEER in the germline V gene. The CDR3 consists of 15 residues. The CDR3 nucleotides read TGCGCCAGCAGCCCAGGACAGGACAACTACAATGAGCAGTTCTTC. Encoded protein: CASSPGQDNYNEQFF.

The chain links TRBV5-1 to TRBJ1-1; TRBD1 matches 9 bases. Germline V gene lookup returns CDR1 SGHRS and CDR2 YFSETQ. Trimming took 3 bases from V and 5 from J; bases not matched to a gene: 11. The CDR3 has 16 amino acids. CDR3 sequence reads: CASSWGTGKDQTEAFF. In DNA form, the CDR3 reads TGCGCCAGCAGCTGGGGGACAGGGAAAGACCAAACTGAAGCTTTCTTT.

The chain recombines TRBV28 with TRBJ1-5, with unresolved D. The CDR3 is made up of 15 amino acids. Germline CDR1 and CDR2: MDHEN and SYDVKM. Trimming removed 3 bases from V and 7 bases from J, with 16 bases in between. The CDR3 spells CASSFPLGGRQPQHF. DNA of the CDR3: TGTGCCAGCAGTTTTCCTTTAGGCGGGAGGCAGCCCCAGCATTTT.